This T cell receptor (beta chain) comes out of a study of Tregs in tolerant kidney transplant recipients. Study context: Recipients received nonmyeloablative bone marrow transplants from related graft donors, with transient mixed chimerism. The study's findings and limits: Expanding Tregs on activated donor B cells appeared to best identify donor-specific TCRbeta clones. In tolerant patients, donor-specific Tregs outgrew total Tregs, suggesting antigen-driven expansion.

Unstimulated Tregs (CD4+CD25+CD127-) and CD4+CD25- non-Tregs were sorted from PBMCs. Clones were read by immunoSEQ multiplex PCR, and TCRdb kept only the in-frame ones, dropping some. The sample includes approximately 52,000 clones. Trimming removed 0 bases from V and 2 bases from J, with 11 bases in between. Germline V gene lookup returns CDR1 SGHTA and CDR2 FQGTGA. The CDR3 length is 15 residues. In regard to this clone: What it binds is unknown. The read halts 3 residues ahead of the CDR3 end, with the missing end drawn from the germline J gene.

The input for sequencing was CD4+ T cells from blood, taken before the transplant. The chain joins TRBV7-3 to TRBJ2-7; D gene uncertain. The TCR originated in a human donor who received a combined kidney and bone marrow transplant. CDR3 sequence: CASSLTSDSTYEQYF. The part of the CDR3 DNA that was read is TGTGCCAGCAGCTTAACCTCCGACTCCACCTACGAG.